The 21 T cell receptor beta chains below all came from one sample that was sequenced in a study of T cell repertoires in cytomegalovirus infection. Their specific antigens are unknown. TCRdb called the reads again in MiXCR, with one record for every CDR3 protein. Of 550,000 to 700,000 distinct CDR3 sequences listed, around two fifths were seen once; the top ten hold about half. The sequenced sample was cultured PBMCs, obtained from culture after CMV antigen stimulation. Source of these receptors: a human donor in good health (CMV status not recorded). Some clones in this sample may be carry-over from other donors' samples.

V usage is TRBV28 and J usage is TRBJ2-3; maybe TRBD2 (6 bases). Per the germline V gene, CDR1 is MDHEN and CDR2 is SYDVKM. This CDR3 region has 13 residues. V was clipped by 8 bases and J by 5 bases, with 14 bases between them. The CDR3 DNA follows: TGTGCCAGCTGGAGGGACCCCATAGATACGCAGTATTTT. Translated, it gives CASWRDPIDTQYF.

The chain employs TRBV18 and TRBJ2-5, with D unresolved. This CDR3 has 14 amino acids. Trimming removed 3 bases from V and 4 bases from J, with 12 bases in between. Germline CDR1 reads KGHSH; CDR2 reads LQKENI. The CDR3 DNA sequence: TGTGCCAGCTCACCCAATTTCCGCGGAGAGACCCAGTACTTC. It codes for CASSPNFRGETQYF.

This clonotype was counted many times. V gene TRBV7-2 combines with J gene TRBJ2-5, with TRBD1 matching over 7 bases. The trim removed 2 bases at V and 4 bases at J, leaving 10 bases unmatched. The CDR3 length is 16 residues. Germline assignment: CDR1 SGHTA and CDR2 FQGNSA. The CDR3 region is CASSLTLQGITETQYF. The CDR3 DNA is TGTGCCAGCAGCTTAACGTTACAGGGGATTACAGAGACCCAGTACTTC.

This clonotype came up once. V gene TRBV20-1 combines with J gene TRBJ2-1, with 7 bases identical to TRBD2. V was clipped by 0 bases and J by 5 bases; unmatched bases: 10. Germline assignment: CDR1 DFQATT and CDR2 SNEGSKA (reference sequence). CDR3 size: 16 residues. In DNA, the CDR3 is TGCAGTGCTAGAGATTGGGGAGGGAGGGTGGACAATGAGCAGTTCTTC. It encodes CSARDWGGRVDNEQFF.

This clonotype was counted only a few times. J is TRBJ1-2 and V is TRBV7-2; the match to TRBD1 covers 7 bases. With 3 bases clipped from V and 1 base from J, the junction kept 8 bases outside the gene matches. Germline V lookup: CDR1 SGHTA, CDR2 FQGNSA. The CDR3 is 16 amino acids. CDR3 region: CASSLGTAKVNYGYTF. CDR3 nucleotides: TGTGCCAGCAGCTTGGGGACAGCCAAAGTTAACTATGGCTACACCTTC.

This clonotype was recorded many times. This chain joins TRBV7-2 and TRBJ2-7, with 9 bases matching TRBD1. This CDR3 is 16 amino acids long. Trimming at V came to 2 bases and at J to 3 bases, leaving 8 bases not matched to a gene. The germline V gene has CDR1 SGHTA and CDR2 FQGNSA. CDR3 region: CASSLSILGQGYEQYF. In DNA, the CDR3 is TGTGCCAGCAGCTTATCCATTTTGGGACAGGGCTACGAGCAGTACTTC.

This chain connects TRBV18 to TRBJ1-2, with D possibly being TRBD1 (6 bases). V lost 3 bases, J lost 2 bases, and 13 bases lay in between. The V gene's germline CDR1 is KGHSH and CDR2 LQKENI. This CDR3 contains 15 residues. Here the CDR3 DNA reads TGTGCCAGCTCACCCGGACAGATTGTCAACTATGGCTACACCTTC. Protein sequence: CASSPGQIVNYGYTF. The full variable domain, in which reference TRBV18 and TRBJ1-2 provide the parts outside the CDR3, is NAGVMQNPRHLVRRRGQEARLRCSPMKGHSHVYWYRQLPEEGLKFMVYLQKENIIDESGMPKERFSAEFPKEGPSILRIQQVVRGDSAAYFCASSPGQIVNYGYTFGSGTRLTVV.

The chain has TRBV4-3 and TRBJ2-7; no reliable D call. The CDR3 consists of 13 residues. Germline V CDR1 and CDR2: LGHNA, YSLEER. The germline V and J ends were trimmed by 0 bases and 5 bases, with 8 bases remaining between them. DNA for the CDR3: TGCGCCAGCAGCCAAGATGTGTTCCACGAGCAGTACTTC. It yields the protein CASSQDVFHEQYF.

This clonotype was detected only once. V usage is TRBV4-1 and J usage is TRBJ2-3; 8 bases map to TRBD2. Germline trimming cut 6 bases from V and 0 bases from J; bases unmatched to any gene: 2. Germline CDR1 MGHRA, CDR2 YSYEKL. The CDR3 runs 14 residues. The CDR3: CASRRGASTDTQYF. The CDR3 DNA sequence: TGCGCCAGCAGGCGGGGGGCCAGCACAGATACGCAGTATTTT.

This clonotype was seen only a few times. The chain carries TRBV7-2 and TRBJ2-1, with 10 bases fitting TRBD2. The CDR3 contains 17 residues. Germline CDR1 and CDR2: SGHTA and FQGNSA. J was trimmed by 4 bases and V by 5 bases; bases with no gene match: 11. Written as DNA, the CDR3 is TGTGCCAGCAGCCCCGCCCCGGCTAGCGGGAGATACAATGAGCAGTTCTTC. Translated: CASSPAPASGRYNEQFF.

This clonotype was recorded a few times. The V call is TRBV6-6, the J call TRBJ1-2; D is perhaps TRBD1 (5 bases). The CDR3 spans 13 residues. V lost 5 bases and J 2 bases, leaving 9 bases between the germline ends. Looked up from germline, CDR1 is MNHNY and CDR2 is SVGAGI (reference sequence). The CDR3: CASSTQDNYGYTF. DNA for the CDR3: TGTGCCAGCAGTACACAGGACAACTATGGCTACACCTTC.

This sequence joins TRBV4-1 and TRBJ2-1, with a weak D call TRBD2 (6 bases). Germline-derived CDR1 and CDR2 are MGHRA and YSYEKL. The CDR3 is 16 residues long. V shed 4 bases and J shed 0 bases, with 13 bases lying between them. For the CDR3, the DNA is TGCGCCAGCAGCCGGCTTACGGGAGCCTCCTACAATGAGCAGTTCTTC. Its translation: CASSRLTGASYNEQFF.

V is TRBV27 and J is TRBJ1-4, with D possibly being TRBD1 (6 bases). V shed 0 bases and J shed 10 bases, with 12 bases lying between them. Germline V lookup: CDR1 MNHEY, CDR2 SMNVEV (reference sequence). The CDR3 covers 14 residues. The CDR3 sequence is CASSLSRGGGKLFF. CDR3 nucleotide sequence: TGTGCCAGCAGTTTATCGCGCGGGGGCGGAAAACTGTTTTTT.

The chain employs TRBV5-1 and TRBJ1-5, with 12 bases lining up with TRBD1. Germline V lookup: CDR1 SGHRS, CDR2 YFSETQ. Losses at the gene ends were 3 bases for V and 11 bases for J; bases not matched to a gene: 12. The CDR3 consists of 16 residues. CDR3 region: CASSWMPGQGAMAQHF. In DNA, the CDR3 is TGCGCCAGCAGCTGGATGCCGGGACAGGGGGCTATGGCCCAGCATTTT.

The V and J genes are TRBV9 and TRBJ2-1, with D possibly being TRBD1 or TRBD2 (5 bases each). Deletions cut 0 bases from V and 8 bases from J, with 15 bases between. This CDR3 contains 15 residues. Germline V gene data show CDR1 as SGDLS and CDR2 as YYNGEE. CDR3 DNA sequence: TGTGCCAGCAGCGTAGCCGGGACCCCAGGCTATGAGCAGTTCTTC. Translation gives CASSVAGTPGYEQFF.

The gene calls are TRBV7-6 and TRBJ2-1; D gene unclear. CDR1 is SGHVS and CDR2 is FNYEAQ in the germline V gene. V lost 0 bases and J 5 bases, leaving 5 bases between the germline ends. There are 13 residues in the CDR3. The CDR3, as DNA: TGTGCCAGCAGCTTAGCGACAAACAATGAGCAGTTCTTC. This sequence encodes CASSLATNNEQFF.

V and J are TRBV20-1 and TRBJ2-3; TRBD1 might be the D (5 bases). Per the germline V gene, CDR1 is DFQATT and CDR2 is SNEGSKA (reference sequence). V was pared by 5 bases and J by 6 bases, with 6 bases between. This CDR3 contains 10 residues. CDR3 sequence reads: CSAAGDTQYF. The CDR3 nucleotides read TGCAGTGCTGCAGGGGATACGCAGTATTTT.

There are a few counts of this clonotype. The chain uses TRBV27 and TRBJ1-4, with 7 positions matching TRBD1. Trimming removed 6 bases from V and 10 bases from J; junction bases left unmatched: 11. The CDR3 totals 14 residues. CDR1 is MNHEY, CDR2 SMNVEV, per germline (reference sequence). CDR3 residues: CASRLRQGGGKLFF. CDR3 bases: TGTGCCAGCAGACTTCGACAGGGTGGGGGAAAACTGTTTTTT. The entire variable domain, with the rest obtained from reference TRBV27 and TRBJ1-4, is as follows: EAQVTQNPRYLITVTGKKLTVTCSQNMNHEYMSWYRQDPGLGLRQIYYSMNVEVTDKGDVPEGYKVSRKEKRNFPLILESPSPNQTSLYFCASRLRQGGGKLFFGSGTQLSVL.

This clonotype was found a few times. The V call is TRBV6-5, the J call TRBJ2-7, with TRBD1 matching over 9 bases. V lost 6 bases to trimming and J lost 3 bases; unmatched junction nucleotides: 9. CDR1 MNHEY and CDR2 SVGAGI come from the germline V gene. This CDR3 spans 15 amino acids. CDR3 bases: TGTGCCAGCAGCAGAATGACAGGGGGTAACTACGAGCAGTACTTC. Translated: CASSRMTGGNYEQYF.

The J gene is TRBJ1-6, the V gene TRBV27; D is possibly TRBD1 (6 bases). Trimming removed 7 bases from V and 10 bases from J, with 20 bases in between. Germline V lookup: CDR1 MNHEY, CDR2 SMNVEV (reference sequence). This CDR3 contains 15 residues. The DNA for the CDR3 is TGTGCCAGCACACGGTGGGGGGGCGCGGGGTCACCCCTCCACTTT. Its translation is CASTRWGGAGSPLHF.

CDR3 protein: CASSSQRGAVPGYTF. DNA of the CDR3: TGTGCCAGCTCTTCACAGAGGGGCGCGGTACCAGGCTACACCTTC. The chain uses TRBV27 and TRBJ1-2, with D tentatively TRBD1 (5 bases). Germline CDR1 and CDR2: MNHEY and SMNVEV (reference sequence). V was shortened by 8 bases and J by 8 bases, with 24 bases between the two germline ends. The CDR3 consists of 15 residues.